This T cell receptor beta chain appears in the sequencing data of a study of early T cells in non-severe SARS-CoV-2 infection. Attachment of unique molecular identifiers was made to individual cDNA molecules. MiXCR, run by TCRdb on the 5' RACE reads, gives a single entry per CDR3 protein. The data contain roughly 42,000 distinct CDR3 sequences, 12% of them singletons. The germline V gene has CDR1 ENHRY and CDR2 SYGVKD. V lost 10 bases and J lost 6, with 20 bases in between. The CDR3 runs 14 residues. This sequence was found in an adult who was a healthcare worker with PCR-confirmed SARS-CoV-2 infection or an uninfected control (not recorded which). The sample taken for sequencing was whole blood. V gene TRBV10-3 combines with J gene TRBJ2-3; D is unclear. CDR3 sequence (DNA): TGTGCCACCGCCCAGAATTCCCCCTCGGATACGCAGTATTTT. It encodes CATAQNSPSDTQYF.